This entry describes one T cell receptor beta chain. Its target is unknown. The source of the sample is a study of blood T cells in healthy people across ages. Overall study findings and caveats: Getting older went along with TCR beta diversity per million T cells dropping roughly linearly. Comparison with aged donors showed that long-lived donors had more naive CD4+ cells and higher diversity.

Extraction of total RNA produced a minimum of 6 micrograms from each sample. Combining a sample-barcoded 5' primer with a J-beta primer mix, a second PCR ran for about 7 to 11 cycles. Every individual sample yielded 2.5 million or more paired-end reads (each containing CDR3). TCRdb analysed the 5' RACE reads with MiXCR anew, one entry per CDR3 protein. The sample records around 1.7 million distinct CDR3 sequences, under 30% being singletons. The CDR3 length is 16 residues. Germline CDR1 reads MNHEY; CDR2 reads SMNVEV (reference sequence). V lost 5 bases and J lost 6; bases outside the gene matches: 15.

The chain has TRBV27 and TRBJ2-7; 8 nucleotides align to TRBD2. The specimen was blood. The TCR comes from a woman aged 30 to 39 in good health. CDR3 sequence: CASSTTGAGDSSEQYF. Written as DNA, the CDR3 is TGTGCCAGCAGTACTACCGGAGCGGGAGATTCTAGCGAGCAGTACTTC.